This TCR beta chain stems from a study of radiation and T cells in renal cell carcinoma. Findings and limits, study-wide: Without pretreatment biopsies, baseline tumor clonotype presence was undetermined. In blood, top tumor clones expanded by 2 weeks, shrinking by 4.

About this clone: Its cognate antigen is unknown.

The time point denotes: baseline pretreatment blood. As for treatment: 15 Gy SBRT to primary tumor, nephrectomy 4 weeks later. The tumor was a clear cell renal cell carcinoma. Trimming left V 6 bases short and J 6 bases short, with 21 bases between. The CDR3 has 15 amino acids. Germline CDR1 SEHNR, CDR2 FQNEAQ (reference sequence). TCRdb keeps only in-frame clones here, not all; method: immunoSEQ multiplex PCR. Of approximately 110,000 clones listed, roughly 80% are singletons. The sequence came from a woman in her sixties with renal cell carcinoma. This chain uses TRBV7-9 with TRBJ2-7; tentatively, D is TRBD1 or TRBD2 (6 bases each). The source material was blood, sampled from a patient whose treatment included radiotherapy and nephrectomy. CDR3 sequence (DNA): TGTGCCAGCAGTCGAGCAGGGGAGGTATTAAGCGAGCAGTACTTC. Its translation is CASSRAGEVLSEQYF.